Listed below are T cell receptor beta chains from one sample, sequenced in a study of technical replicates of blood from a handful of donors. The assay was immunoSEQ multiplex PCR, and TCRdb's table has in-frame clones only and misses some. The table shows about 100,000 clones, with about 94% occurring only once. The sample taken for sequencing was T cells isolated from PBMCs. These receptor sequences come from a human donor in good health. CDR3s include the opening cysteine and the closing phenylalanine or tryptophan. D genes are given only for firm matches. Size is stated for part of the rows, as once, few or many counts, or as a class when the clone is expanded.

V,length,size,J,D,CDR3,DNA
TRBV6-5,11,-,TRBJ2-1,-,CASSYADEQFF,TGTGCCAGCAGTTACGCGGATGAGCAGTTCTTC
TRBV6-5,16,-,TRBJ1-6,-,CASSYSMSQGGSPLHF,TGTGCCAGCAGTTACTCGATGAGCCAAGGGGGTTCACCCCTCCACTTT
TRBV14,18,-,TRBJ2-7,TRBD2,CASSPGRGTPGIAYEQYF,TGTGCCAGCAGCCCCGGGAGGGGGACGCCGGGAATCGCCTACGAGCAGTACTTC
TRBV27,14,-,TRBJ2-7,TRBD1,CASSPRDRGNEQYF,TGTGCCAGCAGTCCAAGGGACAGGGGTAACGAGCAGTACTTC
TRBV9,15,-,TRBJ2-1,-,CASSVGGIVYNEQFF,TGTGCCAGCAGCGTAGGAGGGATCGTCTACAATGAGCAGTTCTTC
TRBV9,18,-,TRBJ2-3,TRBD2,CASSTREVKPIGTDTQYF,TGTGCCAGCAGCACTCGGGAGGTCAAACCCATTGGCACAGATACGCAGTATTTT
TRBV2,16,once,TRBJ1-6,-,CASSERRGAYNSPLHF,TGTGCCAGCAGTGAAAGAAGGGGCGCCTATAATTCACCCCTCCACTTT
TRBV28,18,-,TRBJ2-3,TRBD2,CASSLFQGLAGNTDTQYF,TGTGCCAGCAGTTTATTTCAGGGGCTAGCGGGGAACACAGATACGCAGTATTTT
TRBV5-1,15,once,TRBJ2-7,TRBD1,CASNPTLQGAEEQYF,TGCGCCAGCAACCCCACGTTACAGGGGGCGGAGGAGCAGTACTTC
TRBV7-9,14,-,TRBJ1-2,-,CASRSGVPDYGYTF,TGTGCCAGCAGATCAGGGGTCCCAGACTATGGCTACACCTTC
TRBV10-1,12,-,TRBJ2-2,TRBD2,CASRSGDGELFF,TGCGCCAGCAGAAGCGGGGACGGGGAGCTGTTTTTT
TRBV2,15,-,TRBJ2-7,TRBD2,CASKGTSGGAFEQYF,TGTGCCAGCAAAGGGACTAGCGGGGGGGCGTTTGAGCAGTACTTC
TRBV28,15,-,TRBJ1-2,TRBD1,CASSITGTANYGYTF,TGTGCCAGCAGTATTACCGGGACAGCTAACTATGGCTACACCTTC
TRBV9,11,-,TRBJ1-2,-,CASRADYGYTF,TGTGCCAGCAGAGCTGACTATGGCTACACCTTC
TRBV7-9,17,-,TRBJ2-3,-,CASSSLILGADGDTQYF,TGTGCCAGCAGCTCCTTAATTTTAGGGGCCGATGGAGATACGCAGTATTTT
TRBV27,15,-,TRBJ1-2,-,CASTTSRGGIYGYTF,TGTGCCAGCACCACTTCAAGGGGGGGGATCTATGGCTACACCTTC
TRBV13,14,-,TRBJ1-5,TRBD1,CASSLGTVSQPQHF,TGTGCCAGCAGCTTGGGGACAGTGTCTCAGCCCCAGCATTTT
TRBV2,14,-,TRBJ1-5,TRBD1,CASRGDRAFQPQHF,TGTGCCAGCAGAGGGGACAGGGCGTTCCAGCCCCAGCATTTT
TRBV2,15,once,TRBJ2-7,TRBD2,CASSGWTSGPYEQYF,TGTGCCAGCAGTGGTTGGACTAGCGGTCCCTACGAGCAGTACTTC
TRBV29-1,14,-,TRBJ1-1,-,CSVDRVERDTEAFF,TGCAGCGTTGACAGGGTGGAAAGGGACACTGAAGCTTTCTTT
TRBV25-1,15,once,TRBJ2-1,TRBD1,CASSIGTGIYNEQFF,TGTGCCAGCTCCATTGGGACAGGGATTTACAATGAGCAGTTCTTC
TRBV6-1,12,-,TRBJ2-1,-,CASRETYNEQFF,TGTGCCAGCAGGGAGACGTACAATGAGCAGTTCTTC
TRBV28,15,-,TRBJ2-7,TRBD1,CASSLPGTGSREQYF,TGTGCCAGCAGTTTGCCAGGGACAGGGAGTCGCGAGCAGTACTTC